The 13 T cell receptor beta chains presented below share a single source sample, sequenced in a study of T cell clones after liver transplantation (dated by TCRdb to between 2017 and 2020). The sample's time point, from its label and the paper: pre-transplant. To prepare the library, the immunoSEQ multiplex PCR assay was applied. The table was pulled from immuneACCESS by TCRdb, which kept in-frame rearrangements only. Such tables lose some clones; where checked, under half of the loss comes from unresolved V genes, and the rest has no known cause. For this sample the table gives about 74,000 clones, of which about 80% were detected only once. Jointly, the top ten make up approximately 0.55% of the sample. Sequenced material: CD4+ T cells from blood, taken before liver transplant. Every receptor here comes from a human donor who received a liver transplant.

This chain links TRBV5-1 with TRBJ1-3; no firm D call. V was pared by 0 bases and J by 1 base, with 11 bases between. CDR3 size: 16 residues. Germline V CDR1 and CDR2: SGHRS, YFSETQ. The CDR3 region has the DNA TGCGCCAGCAGCTTGGGACACATTTCTTCTGGAAACACCATATATTTT. It is translated as CASSLGHISSGNTIYF.

The V and J genes are TRBV5-5 and TRBJ2-3, with D unclear. The germline CDR1 and CDR2 sequences are SGHKS and YYEKEE (reference sequence). V lost 2 bases and J 5 bases, leaving 6 bases between the germline ends. The CDR3 consists of 12 residues. The CDR3 sequence is CASSFAGDTQYF. DNA for the CDR3: TGTGCCAGCAGCTTCGCAGGAGATACGCAGTATTTT.

This sequence joins TRBV6-5 and TRBJ1-1; a weak D match, TRBD1 (5 bases). The CDR3 sequence is 13 residues long. Germline V lookup: CDR1 MNHEY, CDR2 SVGAGI. V was trimmed by 1 base and J by 3 bases, leaving 6 bases between them. DNA for the CDR3: TGTGCCAGCAGTTACTTGGGGGACACTGAAGCTTTCTTT. The encoded protein is CASSYLGDTEAFF.

The chain employs TRBV7-9 and TRBJ1-2; D is perhaps TRBD1 (6 bases). Germline lookup yields CDR1 SEHNR and CDR2 FQNEAQ (reference sequence). CDR3 size: 12 residues. Trimming removed 4 bases at V and 8 bases at J, with 11 bases between. CDR3 sequence reads: CASSSPTGGYTF. Here the CDR3 DNA reads TGTGCCAGCAGCTCCCCAACAGGGGGCTACACCTTC.

The chain has TRBV5-8 and TRBJ1-5; 11 nucleotides agree with TRBD1. This CDR3 contains 15 residues. Germline CDR1 and CDR2: SGHTS and YDEGEE. Unmatched junction bases numbered 7, after V lost 4 bases and J lost 7 bases. The CDR3 coding sequence is TGTGCCAGCAGCCCTTGGACAGGGGGCAGGCAGCCCCAGCATTTT. Protein product: CASSPWTGGRQPQHF.

The V call is TRBV9, the J call TRBJ1-5; tentatively, D is TRBD1 (5 bases). The CDR3 consists of 14 residues. Germline V gene lookup returns CDR1 SGDLS and CDR2 YYNGEE. Trimming took off 5 bases at V and 5 bases at J, with 14 bases between the two ends. The CDR3 sequence: CASSRQGGDQPQHF. DNA for the CDR3: TGTGCCAGCAGTAGGCAGGGTGGGGATCAGCCCCAGCATTTT.

This sequence joins TRBV29-1 and TRBJ1-1; possibly TRBD1 for D (6 bases). The CDR3 runs to 12 residues. Germline loops: CDR1 SQVTM, CDR2 ANQGSEA. Trimming took off 7 bases at V and 1 base at J, with 10 bases between the two ends. CDR3 sequence reads: CSAGARNTEAFF. The CDR3 DNA reads TGCAGCGCGGGGGCTCGGAACACTGAAGCTTTCTTT.

The chain couples TRBV4-1 to TRBJ1-2; tentatively, D is TRBD1 (5 bases). V was pared by 0 bases and J by 3 bases, with 17 bases between. Germline loops: CDR1 MGHRA, CDR2 YSYEKL. This CDR3 is built from 17 residues. DNA of the CDR3: TGCGCCAGCAGCCAAGATCGGTACAAGGGGAAGGACTATGGCTACACCTTC. Translated: CASSQDRYKGKDYGYTF.

The chain is built from TRBV9 and TRBJ1-2; D is unclear. Germline V gives CDR1 SGDLS, CDR2 YYNGEE. Trimming took 4 bases from V and 4 from J, leaving 17 bases between them. This CDR3 has 15 amino acids. The CDR3 nucleotides read TGTGCCAGCAGCACAGTGGGGAAATCGGGCTATGGCTACACCTTC. This sequence encodes CASSTVGKSGYGYTF.

J is TRBJ2-2 and V is TRBV2; no definite D call. The CDR3 is 14 residues long. Trimming removed 2 bases at V and 5 bases at J, with 9 bases between. In germline, CDR1 is SNHLY, CDR2 FYNNEI. CDR3 in amino acids: CASSELRSTGELFF. The CDR3 DNA is TGTGCCAGCAGTGAACTAAGATCTACCGGGGAGCTGTTTTTT.

This clone turned up a few times. The genes are TRBV5-1 and TRBJ2-7; D not resolved. V gave up 4 bases and J gave up 5 bases, with 16 bases separating them. Per germline, CDR1 SGHRS and CDR2 YFSETQ. The CDR3 length is 14 residues. CDR3: CASSPEVYVNEQYF. CDR3 coding DNA: TGCGCCAGCAGCCCCGAGGTTTATGTCAACGAGCAGTACTTC.

The chain links TRBV5-1 to TRBJ2-6, with D perhaps TRBD1 (5 bases). CDR1 SGHRS and CDR2 YFSETQ come from the germline V gene. The CDR3 runs 15 residues. Trimming cost V 4 bases and J 4 bases, with 12 bases left between them. The DNA for the CDR3 is TGCGCCAGCAGCGCGACAGATCCCGGGGCCAACGTCCTGACTTTC. Its translation is CASSATDPGANVLTF.

This clone was detected many times. The chain joins TRBV10-3 to TRBJ2-7; 12 bases line up with TRBD2. The ends lost 10 bases at V and 4 bases at J; junction bases unmatched: 8. This CDR3 is 14 amino acids long. Germline V CDR1 and CDR2: ENHRY, SYGVKD. The CDR3 bases are TGTGCCACCACTAGCGGGAGGCCGGGTTACGAGCAGTACTTC. It codes for CATTSGRPGYEQYF.